Each of the 7 T cell receptor beta chains below was sequenced from the same sample in a study of OX40 agonist ivuxolimab in advanced cancers. Using immunoSEQ multiplex PCR, the repertoire was profiled, and TCRdb retains in-frame clones only, with some absent. In the table there are about 58,000 clones, around 84% of which are singletons. Sample: CD4+ or CD8+ T cells sorted from blood, taken in a trial of the OX40 agonist ivuxolimab. The receptors stem from an adult with an advanced solid tumor such as melanoma, head and neck, liver or kidney cancer.

V gene TRBV6-1 combines with J gene TRBJ1-2; D unresolved. CDR1 and CDR2 (germline): MNHNS, SASEGT. V was cut by 3 bases and J by 0 bases, with 5 bases left in between. There are 13 residues in the CDR3. The CDR3 region is CASSDRANYGYTF. In nucleotides, the CDR3 is TGTGCCAGCAGTGACAGAGCTAACTATGGCTACACCTTC.

This rearrangement joins TRBV6-5 to TRBJ1-2; 12 bases fit TRBD1. The trim removed 5 bases at V and 7 bases at J, leaving 8 bases unmatched. CDR1 is MNHEY and CDR2 is SVGAGI in the germline V gene. The CDR3 is 15 residues long. The CDR3 spells CASSASGQGAGGYTF. In nucleotides, the CDR3 is TGTGCCAGCAGTGCCTCGGGACAGGGGGCTGGTGGCTACACCTTC.

This clone showed up just once. V usage is TRBV27 and J usage is TRBJ2-1, with 9 bases lining up with TRBD2. V shed 0 bases, J shed 8 bases, and the junction held 5 bases outside the gene matches. From germline, CDR1 is MNHEY and CDR2 SMNVEV (reference sequence). This CDR3 is 15 amino acids long. DNA of the CDR3: TGTGCCAGCAGTTTATCGGGACTAGCTCTGGATGAGCAGTTCTTC. Encoded protein: CASSLSGLALDEQFF.

The chain is built from TRBV29-1 and TRBJ2-5, with TRBD2 identical over 9 bases. Losses at the gene ends were 7 bases for V and 5 bases for J; bases not matched to a gene: 11. This CDR3 is built from 14 residues. Germline V CDR1 and CDR2: SQVTM, ANQGSEA. The CDR3 DNA sequence: TGCAGCGCCATGAAGGGCGGGGGGGCGGAGACCCAGTACTTC. Its translation: CSAMKGGGAETQYF.

The chain uses TRBV7-2 and TRBJ2-1; 7 bases agree with TRBD2. The CDR3 is 16 residues long. Per germline, CDR1 SGHTA and CDR2 FQGNSA. Unmatched junction bases numbered 4, after V lost 0 bases and J lost 2 bases. CDR3 coding DNA: TGTGCCAGCAGCTTAGCGGGCGGGGGAACCTACAATGAGCAGTTCTTC. Translated: CASSLAGGGTYNEQFF.

The V and J genes are TRBV10-1 and TRBJ2-3; 8 positions match TRBD2. The CDR3 contains 13 residues. Looked up from germline, CDR1 is WNHNN and CDR2 is SYGVQD (reference sequence). After removal of 5 bases from V and 3 bases from J, the junction contained 1 base not matched to a gene. In DNA, the CDR3 is TGCGCCAGCAGTAGCGGGGGAACAGATACGCAGTATTTT. This codes for CASSSGGTDTQYF.

This chain links TRBV29-1 with TRBJ1-2, with a possible D match to TRBD1 (5 bases). The CDR3 loop spans 12 amino acids. V was shortened by 4 bases and J by 4 bases, with 10 bases between the two germline ends. In germline, CDR1 is SQVTM, CDR2 ANQGSEA. In nucleotides, the CDR3 is TGCAGCGTTGCCAGGGATGGCTATGGCTACACCTTC. Translated: CSVARDGYGYTF.